This T cell receptor (beta chain) was captured by sequencing in a study of beta chain features in type 1 diabetes. Study background: Cell yields, gender and age were similar in healthy donors and patients.

On this clone: Its target is unknown.

cDNA synthesis used the whole RNA isolate, giving expressed TCRB sequences. Method: immunoSEQ multiplex PCR; TCRdb's copy keeps in-frame clones and lacks some. The sample has 200,000 to 300,000 clones; approximately 10% are singletons. This CDR3 has 15 amino acids. V shed 4 bases and J 0 bases; nucleotides not matched to a gene: 2. Germline V gene lookup returns CDR1 SGHTA and CDR2 FQGNSA. Overall study findings and caveats: Significant though moderate, a shortening of TCRB CDR3s appeared in all four CD4+ subsets of Type 1 diabetes patients.

The sequencing sample was made of naive CD4+ T cells from blood. The source of this sequence is a man in his thirties or forties with type 1 diabetes. V and J are TRBV7-2 and TRBJ2-2; 7 bases line up with TRBD1. CDR3 loop: CASSSGQSNTGELFF. The CDR3 DNA is TGTGCCAGCAGCTCGGGACAGTCGAACACCGGGGAGCTGTTTTTT.